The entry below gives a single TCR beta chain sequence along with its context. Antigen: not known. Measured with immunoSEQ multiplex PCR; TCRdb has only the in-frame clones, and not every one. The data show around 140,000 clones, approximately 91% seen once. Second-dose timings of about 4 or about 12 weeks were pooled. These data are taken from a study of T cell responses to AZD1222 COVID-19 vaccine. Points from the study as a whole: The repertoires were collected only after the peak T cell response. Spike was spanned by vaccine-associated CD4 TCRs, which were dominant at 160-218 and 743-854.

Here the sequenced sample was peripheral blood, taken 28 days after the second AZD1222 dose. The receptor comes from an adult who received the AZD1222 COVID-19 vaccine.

CDR3 sequence: CASSVDSGRAYNEQFF. The CDR3, as DNA: TGTGCCAGCAGCGTTGACAGCGGGAGGGCCTACAATGAGCAGTTCTTC. The V gene is TRBV9, the J gene TRBJ2-1; 10 bases line up with TRBD2. Germline trimming cut 2 bases from V and 2 bases from J; bases unmatched to any gene: 4. The CDR3 is 16 residues long. Germline V gene sequence: CDR1 SGDLS, CDR2 YYNGEE.